The entry that follows covers one T cell receptor (beta chain) sequence. Its antigen is still unknown. No base-level quality is on record; no much larger clone is a single base apart. This specimen belongs to a study of shared clonotypes between healthy human individuals (TCRdb year 2020). Looking at the study overall: The cohort comprised a couple of women and a few men aged 18 to 49 years. For each donor, CD4 naive and CD4 memory were each given three plates, CD8 naive was given two plates, and CD8 memory was given one plate. Blood TCR repertoires of 5 or 6 healthy adults were deeply sequenced to estimate repertoire size and the extent of clonotype sharing between individuals. Libraries were prepared and TCR repertoires were sequenced by different laboratories using diverse techniques, in order to increase sequencing depth and limit assay-specific biases. Each donor's leukapheresis produced roughly between roughly 0.85 and 9.5 billion PBMCs. What the authors observed across the whole study: Across several donors, approximately 5% of naive CD4, around 3.3% of naive CD8, 2.3% of memory CD4, and roughly 0.41% of memory CD8 clonotypes were shared. Larger estimated clonotype richness was generally found for naive subsets than for memory subsets. Even with the large sequencing depth, rarefaction of the sorted-subset datasets indicated that sequencing was incomplete. Because the study included a small number of donors, the genetic and exposure-history diversity represented was limited. Higher generation probabilities were observed for clonotypes shared by all four sorted-subset donors than for non-shared clonotypes. Sampling was restricted to blood, and TCR repertoires in tissues likely differ from the TCR repertoires found in blood. Based on pairwise subsampling, the degree of clonotype sharing among donors was expected to be affected by sequencing depth.

The donors were healthy, HIV-negative adults who had no recently reported acute infections or vaccinations. Every donor was a Caucasian adult residing in Nashville, Tennessee, USA. CD4+ T cells were enriched by magnetic negative selection, after which naive cells were positively selected on CD45RA and the negative fraction was taken as the memory subset. After blood collection by leukapheresis, PBMCs were isolated using Ficoll-Histopaque density gradient centrifugation and then cryopreserved in the vapor phase of liquid nitrogen. Purity and quantity of every magnetically sorted T cell population were checked by analytical flow cytometry. Genomic DNA was isolated from every sorted fraction and measured by UV absorbance on a Nanodrop 2000c. TCR CDR3 regions were amplified from genomic DNA by multiplex PCR using the deep immunoSEQ assay. For each cell subset, the extracted genomic DNA was distributed evenly across all wells of several immunoSEQ 96-well plates, and each plate served as one replicate. Each replicate PCR for sorted subsets received about 200 ng genomic DNA, equal to roughly 30,000 T cell genomes. Purified libraries were quantified with a Qubit 3.0 fluorometer, sized on a Bioanalyzer 2100, and re-quantified with the KAPA Library Quantification kit. A separate single-read 150-cycle Illumina NextSeq 550 flow cell was used to sequence each immunoSEQ 96-well plate. The original methods were these. The immunoSEQ output contained only junctional sequences without quality scores, so filtering could not match that applied to full-length reads. To assign V/J genes and CDR3, sequences were annotated against IMGT germline references using PyIR, a Python wrapper for IgBLAST v1.9. Reads were filtered out if the reads had weak V/J assignments (E-value above 1e-6), no CDR3, stop codons, out-of-frame junctions, or ambiguous translated residues. V3J clonotypes were defined as sequences sharing an identical inferred V gene, J gene, and CDR3 amino acid sequence. The percentage overlap between two repertoires was calculated by dividing the number of shared unique clonotypes by the size of the smaller repertoire. RTK rarefaction, the Chao1 estimator, and Recon v2.1 estimates of unobserved clonotypes were used to assess repertoire richness. Generation probabilities for all TCRbeta clonotypes obtained by the gDNA method from a handful of donors were computed using OLGA. TCRdb limited this immuneACCESS table to in-frame rearrangements with V and J called. A share of clones is missing; checked studies link under half to unresolved V genes, and the rest is unexplained. Clonal size and the V and J genes are those of that table, whereas D and trimming came from the DNA. The sample yields about 680,000 clones; about three quarters were counted once. The ten largest clonotypes hold roughly 1.9% of the sample.

Taken from the germline V gene, the CDR1 and CDR2 loops are MDHEN and SYDVKM. Deletion took 3 bases off V and 6 bases off J, with a span of 14 bases between the germline ends. The CDR3 covers 14 residues, taking in both the cysteine and the phenylalanine. The CDR3 DNA has 42 bases and is translated from base 1. Recombination joined TRBV28 with TRBJ1-2; the D gene is not confidently resolved. This sequence originates from a woman in her 30s in good health. Source material: memory CD4+ T cells sorted from blood. Reading the label with the study, this specimen's cell subset or site is: CD45RA-negative fraction. The CDR3 amino acid sequence is: CASSLGNEENGYTF. The nucleotide sequence is given as TGTGCCAGCAGTTTGGGAAATGAAGAGAATGGCTACACCTTC.